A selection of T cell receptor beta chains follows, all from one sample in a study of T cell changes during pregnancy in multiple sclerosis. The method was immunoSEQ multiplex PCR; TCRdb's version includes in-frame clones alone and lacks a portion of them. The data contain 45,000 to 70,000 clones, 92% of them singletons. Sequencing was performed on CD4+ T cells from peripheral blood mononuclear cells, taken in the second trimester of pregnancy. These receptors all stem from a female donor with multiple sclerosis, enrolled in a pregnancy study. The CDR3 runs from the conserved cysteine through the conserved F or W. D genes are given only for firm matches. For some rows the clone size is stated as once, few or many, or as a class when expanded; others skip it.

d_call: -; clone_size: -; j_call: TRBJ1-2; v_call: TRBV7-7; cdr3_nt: TGTGCCAGCAGCTCCAATACAGGGCGGGGCTACACCTTC; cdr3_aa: CASSSNTGRGYTF
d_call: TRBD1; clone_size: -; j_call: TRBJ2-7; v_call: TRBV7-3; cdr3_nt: TGTGCCAGCAGCCTCGAGGGGACAGGGGAGGGCGAGCAGTACTTC; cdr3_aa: CASSLEGTGEGEQYF
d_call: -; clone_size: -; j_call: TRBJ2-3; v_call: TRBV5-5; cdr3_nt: TGTGCCAGCAGCTACGGGACTCGCCAAGATACGCAGTATTTT; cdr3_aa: CASSYGTRQDTQYF
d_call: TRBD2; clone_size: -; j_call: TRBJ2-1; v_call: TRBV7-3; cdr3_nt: TGTGCCAGCAGCTCTCTAGCGGGAGTCCTGTTCTTC; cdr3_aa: CASSSLAGVLFF
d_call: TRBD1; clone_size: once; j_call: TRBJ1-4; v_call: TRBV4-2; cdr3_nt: TGTGCCAGCAGCCTCCCCCCGGGACAGGATAATGAAAAACTGTTTTTT; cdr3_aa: CASSLPPGQDNEKLFF
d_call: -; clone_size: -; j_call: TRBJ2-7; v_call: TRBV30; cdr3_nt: TGTGCCTGGACGCGGAAGGGAGGAAGCTCCTACGAGCAGTACTTC; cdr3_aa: CAWTRKGGSSYEQYF
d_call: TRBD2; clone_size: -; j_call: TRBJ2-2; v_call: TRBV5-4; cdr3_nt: TGTGCCAGCAGCCCAAGACTAGCGGGAAACACCGGGGAGCTGTTTTTT; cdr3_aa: CASSPRLAGNTGELFF
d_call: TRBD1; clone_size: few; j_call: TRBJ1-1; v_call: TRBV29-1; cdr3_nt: TGCAGCGTTGGGTTGACAGGGGGCACTGAAGCTTTCTTT; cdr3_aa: CSVGLTGGTEAFF
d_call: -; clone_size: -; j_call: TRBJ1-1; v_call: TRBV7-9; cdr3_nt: TGTGCCAGCAGCCCCGAAGCGGGGGAACGGACTGAAGCTTTCTTT; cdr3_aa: CASSPEAGERTEAFF
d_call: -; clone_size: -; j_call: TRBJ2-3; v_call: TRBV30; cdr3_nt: TGTGCCTGGGGGGAGCAACTGGCTAGCACAGATACGCAGTATTTT; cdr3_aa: CAWGEQLASTDTQYF
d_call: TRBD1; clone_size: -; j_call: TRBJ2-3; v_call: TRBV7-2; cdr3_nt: TGTGCCAGTACAGGGGTGCCAGATACGCAGTATTTT; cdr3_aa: CASTGVPDTQYF
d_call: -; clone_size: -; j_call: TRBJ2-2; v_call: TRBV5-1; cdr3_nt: TGCGCCAGCAGCTTGGAGGTCAGGGGGAACACCGGGGAGCTGTTTTTT; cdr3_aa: CASSLEVRGNTGELFF
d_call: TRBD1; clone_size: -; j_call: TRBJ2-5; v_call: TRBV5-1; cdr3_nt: TGCGCCAGCAGCTTGGGACAGGGGTTCCAAGAGACCCAGTACTTC; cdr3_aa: CASSLGQGFQETQYF
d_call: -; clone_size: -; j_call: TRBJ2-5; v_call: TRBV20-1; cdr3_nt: TGCAGTGCTTCTAGAAAAGAGACCCAGTACTTC; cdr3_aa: CSASRKETQYF
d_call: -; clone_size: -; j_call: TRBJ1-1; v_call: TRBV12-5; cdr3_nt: TGTGCTAGTGGTGTGACAGGGAACACTGAAGCTTTCTTT; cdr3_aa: CASGVTGNTEAFF
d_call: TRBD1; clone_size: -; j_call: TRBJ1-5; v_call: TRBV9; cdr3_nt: TGTGCCAGCAGCGGGGGACAGGGTAATCAGCCCCAGCATTTT; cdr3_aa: CASSGGQGNQPQHF
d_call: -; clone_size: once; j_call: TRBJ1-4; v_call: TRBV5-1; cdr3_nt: TGCGCCAGCAGCTTAGAGGCCGACAGACATGAAAAACTGTTTTTT; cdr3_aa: CASSLEADRHEKLFF
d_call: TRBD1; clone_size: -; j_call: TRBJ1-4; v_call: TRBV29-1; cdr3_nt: TGCAGCGTTGCTGGGGACAGGGGGGAAAAACTGTTTTTT; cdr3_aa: CSVAGDRGEKLFF
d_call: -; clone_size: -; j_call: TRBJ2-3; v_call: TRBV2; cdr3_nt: TGTGCCAGCAGTGCTGTCACTTATACAGATACGCAGTATTTT; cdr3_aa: CASSAVTYTDTQYF
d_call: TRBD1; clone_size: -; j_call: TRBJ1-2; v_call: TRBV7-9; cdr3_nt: TGTGCCAGCAGCCCGTCCGGGACAGGGAACTATGGCTACACCTTC; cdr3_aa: CASSPSGTGNYGYTF
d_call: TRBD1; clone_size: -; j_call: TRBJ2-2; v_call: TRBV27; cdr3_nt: TGTGCCAGCAGTTTAGGTGAGGGGGCTGCGAACACCGGGGAGCTGTTTTTT; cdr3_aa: CASSLGEGAANTGELFF
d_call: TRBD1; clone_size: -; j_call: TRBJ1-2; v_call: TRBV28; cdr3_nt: TGTGCCAGCAGGCACGGGACAGGGCGGACGTATGGCTACACCTTC; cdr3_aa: CASRHGTGRTYGYTF
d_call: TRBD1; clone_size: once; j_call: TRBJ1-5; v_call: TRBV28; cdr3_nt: TGTGCCAGCAGTTTATCAACAGGGGGCTGGCAGCCCCAGCATTTT; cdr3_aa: CASSLSTGGWQPQHF
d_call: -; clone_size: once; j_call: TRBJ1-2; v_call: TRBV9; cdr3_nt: TGTGCCAGCAGCGCTGGCGCAGGGCACGATGGCTACACCTTC; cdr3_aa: CASSAGAGHDGYTF
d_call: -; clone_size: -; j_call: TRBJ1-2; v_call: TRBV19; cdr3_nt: TGTGCCAGTAGTATCACTAGTCTCAACTATGGCTACACCTTC; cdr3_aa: CASSITSLNYGYTF
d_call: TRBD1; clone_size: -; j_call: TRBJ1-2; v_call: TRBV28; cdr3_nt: TGTGCCAGCAGTTTTGAGTTGGCAGGGGGCGCAGGGGGCTACACCTTC; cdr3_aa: CASSFELAGGAGGYTF
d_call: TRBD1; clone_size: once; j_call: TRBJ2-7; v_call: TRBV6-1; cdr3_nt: TGTGCCAGCGGGGGGGACAGGGGCTACGAGCAGTACTTC; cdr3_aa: CASGGDRGYEQYF
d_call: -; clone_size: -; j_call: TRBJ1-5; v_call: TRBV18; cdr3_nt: TGTGCCAGCTCACCAGAGAGGGGGAACAATCAGCCCCAGCATTTT; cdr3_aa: CASSPERGNNQPQHF
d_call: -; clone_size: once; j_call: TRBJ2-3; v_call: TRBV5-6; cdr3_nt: TGTGCCAGCAGCTTGGTAAGCACAGATACGCAGTATTTT; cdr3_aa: CASSLVSTDTQYF
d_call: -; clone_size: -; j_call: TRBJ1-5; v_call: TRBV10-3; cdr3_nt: TGTGCCACGGCCACAGGGTACAATCAGCCCCAGCATTTT; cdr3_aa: CATATGYNQPQHF
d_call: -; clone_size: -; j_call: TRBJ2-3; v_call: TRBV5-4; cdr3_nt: TGTGCCAGCAGCTTCGGGACTAGCACAGATACGCAGTATTTT; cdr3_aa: CASSFGTSTDTQYF
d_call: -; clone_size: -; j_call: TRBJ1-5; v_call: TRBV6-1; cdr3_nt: TGTGCCAGCAGTGAAAATATCGCAGTCTCAGGGCCCCAGCATTTT; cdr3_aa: CASSENIAVSGPQHF
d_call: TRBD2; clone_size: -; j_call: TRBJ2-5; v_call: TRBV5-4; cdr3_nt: TGTGCCAGCAGCTTGGTGGGGTCTAGCGGGGGAAGGGAGACCCAGTACTTC; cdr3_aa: CASSLVGSSGGRETQYF
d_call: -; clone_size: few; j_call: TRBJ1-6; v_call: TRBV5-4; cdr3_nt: TGTGCCAGCAGCCCTGACAGACGCTCACCCCTCCACTTT; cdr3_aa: CASSPDRRSPLHF
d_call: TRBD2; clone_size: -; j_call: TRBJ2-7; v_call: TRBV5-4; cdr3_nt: TGTGCCAGCAGCTTCGGCGGGAGTTCGACCTACGAGCAGTACTTC; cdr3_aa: CASSFGGSSTYEQYF
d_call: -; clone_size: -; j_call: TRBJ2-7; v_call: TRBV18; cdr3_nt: TGTGCCAGCTCTCAAGAGGACAGAATCCGCCCCTACGAGCAGTACTTC; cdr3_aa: CASSQEDRIRPYEQYF
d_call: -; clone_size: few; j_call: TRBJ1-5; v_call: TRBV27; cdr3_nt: TGTGCCAGCAGCCCCGGGACAAGCAATCAGCCCCAGCATTTT; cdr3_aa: CASSPGTSNQPQHF
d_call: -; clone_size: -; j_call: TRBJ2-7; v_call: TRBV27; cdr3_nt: TGTGCCAGCAGGGGCACAATCGGCTATCAGGAGCAGTACTTC; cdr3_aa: CASRGTIGYQEQYF
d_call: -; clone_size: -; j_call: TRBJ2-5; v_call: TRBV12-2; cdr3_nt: TGTGCAAGTCGCTTAGATTACACTAGCGGGAACGCCCAAGAGACCCAGTACTTC; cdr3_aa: CASRLDYTSGNAQETQYF
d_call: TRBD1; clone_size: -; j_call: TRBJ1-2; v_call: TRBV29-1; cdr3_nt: TGCAGCGTTGGGGGGGACAGCTATGGCTACACCTTC; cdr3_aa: CSVGGDSYGYTF
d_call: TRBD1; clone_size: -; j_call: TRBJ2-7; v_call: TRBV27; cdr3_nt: TGTGCCAGCAGGCCCGACAGGGGTTCTCCCCACGAGCAGTACTTC; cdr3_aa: CASRPDRGSPHEQYF
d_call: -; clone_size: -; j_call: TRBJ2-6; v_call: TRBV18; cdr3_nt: TGTGCCAGCTCACCAAGTCTGGCCTTGGGGGCCAACGTCCTGACTTTC; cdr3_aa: CASSPSLALGANVLTF
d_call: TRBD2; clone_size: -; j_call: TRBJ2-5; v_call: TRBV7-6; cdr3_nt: TGTGCCAGCAGCTTAGAAGCAGGTAGCGGGAGAGAGACCCAGTACTTC; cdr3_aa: CASSLEAGSGRETQYF
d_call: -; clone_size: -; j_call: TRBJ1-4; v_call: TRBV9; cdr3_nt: TGTGCCAGCAGCCCCCAAGGGGCGTATGGTGAAAAACTGTTTTTT; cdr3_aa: CASSPQGAYGEKLFF
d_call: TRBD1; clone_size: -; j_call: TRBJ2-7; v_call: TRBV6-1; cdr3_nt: TGTGCCAGCAGGGACAGGGGAACCTACGAGCAGTACTTC; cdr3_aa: CASRDRGTYEQYF
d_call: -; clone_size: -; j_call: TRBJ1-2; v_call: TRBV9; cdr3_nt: TGTGCCAGCAGCGTAGAAACAGGGTATGGCTACACCTTC; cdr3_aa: CASSVETGYGYTF
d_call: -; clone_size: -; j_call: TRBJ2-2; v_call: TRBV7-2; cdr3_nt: TGTGCCAGCAGCTTAGGCCAGGGATACTCCGGGGAGCTGTTTTTT; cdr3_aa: CASSLGQGYSGELFF
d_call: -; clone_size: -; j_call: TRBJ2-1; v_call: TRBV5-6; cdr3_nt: TGTGCCAGCAGCTTGATCGGGGTCCCCGGCAGTGAGCAGTTCTTC; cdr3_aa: CASSLIGVPGSEQFF
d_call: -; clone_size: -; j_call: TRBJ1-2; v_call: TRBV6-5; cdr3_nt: TGTGCCAGCAGTTACTCGGCAGGCAGCCCCGGCTACACCTTC; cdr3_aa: CASSYSAGSPGYTF
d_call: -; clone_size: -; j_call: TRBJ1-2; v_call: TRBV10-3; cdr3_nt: TGTGCCATCAGTGCGGAGATGTATGGCTACACCTTC; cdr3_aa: CAISAEMYGYTF
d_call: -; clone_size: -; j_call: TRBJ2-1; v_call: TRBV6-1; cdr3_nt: TGTGCCAGCATCAAGACAGTTAGCTACAATGAGCAGTTCTTC; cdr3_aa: CASIKTVSYNEQFF
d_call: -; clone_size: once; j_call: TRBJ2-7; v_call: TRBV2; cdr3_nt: TGTGCCAGCAGTGGTGGGACACTTACCTCCTACGAGCAGTACTTC; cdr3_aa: CASSGGTLTSYEQYF
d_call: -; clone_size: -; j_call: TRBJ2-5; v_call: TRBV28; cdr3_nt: TGTGCCAGCAGTTGGCCGAATCAAGAGACCCAGTACTTC; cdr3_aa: CASSWPNQETQYF
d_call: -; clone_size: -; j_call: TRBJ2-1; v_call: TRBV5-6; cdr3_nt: TGTGCCAGCAGCTTGGCCCTCAGCAATGAGCAGTTCTTC; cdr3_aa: CASSLALSNEQFF
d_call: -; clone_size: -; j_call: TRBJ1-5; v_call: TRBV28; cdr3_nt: TGTGCCAGCAGTTTATTTCTCACAGGGACCCAGCCCCAGCATTTT; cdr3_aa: CASSLFLTGTQPQHF
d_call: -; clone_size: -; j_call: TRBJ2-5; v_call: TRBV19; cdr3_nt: TGTGCCAGTAGTATAGATCGGCCAGGGCTAGAGACCCAGTACTTC; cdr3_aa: CASSIDRPGLETQYF